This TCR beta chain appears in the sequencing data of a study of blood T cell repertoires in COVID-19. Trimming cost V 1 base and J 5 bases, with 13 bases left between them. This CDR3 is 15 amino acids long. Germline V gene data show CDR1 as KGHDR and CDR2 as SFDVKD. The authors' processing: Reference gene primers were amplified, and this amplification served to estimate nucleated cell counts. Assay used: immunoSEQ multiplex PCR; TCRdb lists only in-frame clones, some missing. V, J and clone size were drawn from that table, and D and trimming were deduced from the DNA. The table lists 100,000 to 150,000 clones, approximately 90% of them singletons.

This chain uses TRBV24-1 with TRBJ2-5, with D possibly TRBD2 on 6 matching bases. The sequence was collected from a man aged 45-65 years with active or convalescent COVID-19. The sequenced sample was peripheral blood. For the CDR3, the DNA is TGTGCCACCAGTGATTTACAAGCAGGGAGGGAGACCCAGTACTTC. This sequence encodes CATSDLQAGRETQYF.